This TCR beta chain was sequenced for a study of cytomegalovirus exposure and HLA in healthy donors. The primer mix had 60 Vbeta and 13 Jbeta primers. Libraries were prepared by immunoSEQ multiplex PCR; TCRdb keeps only in-frame clonotypes and omits some of them. The profile covers approximately 190,000 clones, with around four fifths appearing a single time and 0.7% to 0.95% taken by the ten largest. The germline CDR1 and CDR2 sequences are SQVTM and ANQGSEA. The CDR3 runs 11 residues. Germline trimming cut 7 bases from V and 7 bases from J; bases unmatched to any gene: 7. The sequencing sample was made of PBMCs. This TCR derives from a woman aged 18 to 35 in good health and CMV-seronegative. The chain employs TRBV29-1 and TRBJ2-7, with 7 bases that match TRBD2. CDR3: CSGKLGGEQYF. Here the CDR3 DNA reads TGCAGCGGGAAACTCGGGGGGGAGCAGTACTTC.